Following are 22 T cell receptor beta chains from one sample sequenced in a study of control samples from healthy donors and cancer patients. The protocol was immunoSEQ multiplex PCR, while the TCRdb copy is restricted to in-frame clones and leaves out a portion. The data show 75,000 to 100,000 clones, roughly 92% seen once. Sequencing used blood. The receptors stem from a human donor in good health. The donor label of this sample is uncertain.

The rearrangement links TRBV7-8 to TRBJ1-2, with 8 bases fitting TRBD1. Germline V gene sequence: CDR1 SGHVS, CDR2 FQNEAQ. V lost 1 base to trimming and J lost 3 bases; unmatched junction nucleotides: 4. CDR3 length equals 15 residues. CDR3 sequence reads: CASSLGPGQDYGYTF. The CDR3 bases are TGTGCCAGCAGCTTAGGACCGGGACAGGACTATGGCTACACCTTC.

This chain joins TRBV10-3 and TRBJ1-4, with TRBD1 matching over 9 bases. Trimming took 8 bases from V and 7 from J; bases not matched to a gene: 5. The germline V gene has CDR1 ENHRY and CDR2 SYGVKD. There are 13 residues in the CDR3. CDR3 DNA sequence: TGTGCCATCCGGGACAGGGAGATTGAAAAACTGTTTTTT. The encoded protein is CAIRDREIEKLFF.

The rearrangement joins TRBV10-2 to TRBJ2-2; 10 positions agree with TRBD2. This CDR3 has 15 amino acids. CDR1 and CDR2 (germline): WSHSY, SAAADI. Losses at the gene ends were 8 bases for V and 1 base for J; bases not matched to a gene: 4. The CDR3 coding sequence is TGCGCCAGCTCCTTAGCGGGGGGGAACACCGGGGAGCTGTTTTTT. This encodes CASSLAGGNTGELFF.

The rearrangement joins TRBV6-5 to TRBJ1-1; TRBD1 aligns across 11 bases. This CDR3 region has 14 residues. The V segment lost 5 bases and the J segment 5 bases; nucleotides outside the gene matches: 4. Germline loops: CDR1 MNHEY, CDR2 SVGAGI. The CDR3 spells CASSTGTGGTEAFF. CDR3 bases: TGTGCCAGCAGTACCGGGACAGGGGGAACTGAAGCTTTCTTT.

The count of this clone is one. The chain joins TRBV2 to TRBJ1-2; D is uncertain. This CDR3 contains 13 residues. Germline V gene data show CDR1 as SNHLY and CDR2 as FYNNEI. Trimming took off 4 bases at V and 2 bases at J, with 8 bases between the two ends. CDR3: CASSGRGNYGYTF. The CDR3 DNA reads as TGTGCCAGCAGTGGGAGAGGGAACTATGGCTACACCTTC.

The chain uses TRBV3-1 (or the pseudogene TRBV3-2) and TRBJ2-2, with D possibly being TRBD1 (6 bases). V lost 1 base, J lost 5 bases, and 17 bases lay in between. In germline, CDR1 is LGHDT, CDR2 YNNKEL (reference sequence). The CDR3 is 17 residues long. The CDR3 bases are TGTGCCAGCAGCCAAGGGCTAAAAGGGGGATTTACCGGGGAGCTGTTTTTT. This gives the protein CASSQGLKGGFTGELFF.

V and J are TRBV18 and TRBJ1-1; D gene uncertain. V lost 3 bases and J 1 base, leaving 9 bases between the germline ends. Germline CDR1 reads KGHSH; CDR2 reads LQKENI. The CDR3 has 14 amino acids. CDR3 region: CASSPGWENTEAFF. Written as DNA, the CDR3 is TGTGCCAGCTCACCGGGATGGGAGAACACTGAAGCTTTCTTT.

CDR3 residues: CASSYSFRVNQPQHF. The CDR3 DNA reads TGTGCCAGCAGTTACTCGTTTAGGGTCAATCAGCCCCAGCATTTT. This chain joins TRBV6-5 and TRBJ1-5; D unresolved. Germline V gives CDR1 MNHEY, CDR2 SVGAGI. This CDR3 is built from 15 residues. Trimming pared 0 bases from V and 3 bases from J, leaving 9 bases between.

The chain joins TRBV10-3 to TRBJ1-2, with a weak D call TRBD1 (6 bases). The CDR3 loop spans 14 amino acids. Trimming removed 2 bases at V and 3 bases at J, with 10 bases between. Germline V gene lookup returns CDR1 ENHRY and CDR2 SYGVKD. CDR3 protein: CAISETGNYYGYTF. CDR3 nucleotide sequence: TGTGCCATCAGTGAGACAGGGAATTACTATGGCTACACCTTC.

CDR3 loop: CATGVDRAGANVLTF. Written as DNA, the CDR3 is TGTGCCACCGGTGTGGACAGGGCTGGGGCCAACGTCCTGACTTTC. The V and J genes are TRBV24-1 and TRBJ2-6, with TRBD1 identical over 8 bases. CDR3 length equals 15 residues. Germline assignment: CDR1 KGHDR and CDR2 SFDVKD. With 9 bases clipped from V and 2 bases from J, the junction kept 5 bases outside the gene matches.

This chain connects TRBV10-2 to TRBJ1-1, with D hard to call. Germline V gene data show CDR1 as WSHSY and CDR2 as SAAADI. This CDR3 has 13 residues. The ends were cut back, 6 bases at V and 0 bases at J, with 8 bases in the middle. The DNA for the CDR3 is TGCGCCAGCAGATCCGGCCTGAACACTGAAGCTTTCTTT. It encodes CASRSGLNTEAFF.

The V and J genes are TRBV12-3 or TRBV12-4 and TRBJ2-7; D is perhaps TRBD1 or TRBD2 (5 bases each). Trimming left V 3 bases short and J 5 bases short, with 11 bases between. The CDR3 has 13 amino acids. For the CDR3, the DNA is TGTGCCAGCAGTTTGGGTTTGGGGGACGAGCAGTACTTC. Translated: CASSLGLGDEQYF.

The V gene is TRBV5-4, the J gene TRBJ1-6; D not resolved. The CDR3 has 16 amino acids. V lost 1 base and J 0 bases, leaving 8 bases between the germline ends. CDR1 and CDR2 (germline): SGHNT, YYREEE (reference sequence). The CDR3 DNA reads as TGTGCCAGCAGCTTGTTTGCGAGCTCCTATAATTCACCCCTCCACTTT. Translated, it gives CASSLFASSYNSPLHF. Filled out from reference TRBV5-4 and TRBJ1-6, the complete variable domain reads ETGVTQSPTHLIKTRGQQVTLRCSSQSGHNTVSWYQQALGQGPQFIFQYYREEENGRGNFPPRFSGLQFPNYSSELNVNALELDDSALYLCASSLFASSYNSPLHFGNGTRLTVT.

The chain joins TRBV6-5 to TRBJ2-3, with D hard to call. Germline CDR1 is MNHEY and CDR2 is SVGAGI. V was cut by 0 bases and J by 0 bases, with 4 bases left in between. The CDR3 is 14 residues long. CDR3 region: CASSYSPSTDTQYF. Written as DNA, the CDR3 is TGTGCCAGCAGTTACTCCCCCAGCACAGATACGCAGTATTTT.

The chain combines TRBV28 with TRBJ1-6; D may be TRBD1 (6 bases). Germline loops: CDR1 MDHEN, CDR2 SYDVKM. V was trimmed by 5 bases and J by 9 bases, leaving 17 bases between them. This CDR3 region has 15 residues. CDR3 sequence: CASSPAARGRSPLHF. The CDR3 DNA reads TGTGCCAGCAGTCCCGCCGCCAGGGGACGTTCACCCCTCCACTTT.

This rearrangement joins TRBV28 to TRBJ1-3, with a tentative D call TRBD1 (5 bases). Germline V gives CDR1 MDHEN, CDR2 SYDVKM. The CDR3 is 17 amino acids. The V end lost 3 bases, the J end lost 0 bases, and 15 bases lay between the germline ends. The CDR3 region has the DNA TGTGCCAGCAGTTTGTCTTTGGGGGGGATCTCTGGAAACACCATATATTTT. Its translation is CASSLSLGGISGNTIYF. Variable domain in full (rest from reference TRBV28 and TRBJ1-3): DVKVTQSSRYLVKRTGEKVFLECVQDMDHENMFWYRQDPGLGLRLIYFSYDVKMKEKGDIPEGYSVSREKKERFSLILESASTNQTSMYLCASSLSLGGISGNTIYFGEGSWLTVV.

The rearrangement uses TRBV10-3 and TRBJ2-1; 9 nucleotides agree with TRBD2. The V segment lost 2 bases and the J segment 8 bases; nucleotides outside the gene matches: 13. The CDR3 contains 17 residues. CDR1 is ENHRY and CDR2 is SYGVKD in the germline V gene. This CDR3 reads CAISEAPWGGGADEQFF. CDR3 in DNA: TGTGCCATCAGTGAGGCCCCATGGGGCGGGGGGGCTGATGAGCAGTTCTTC.

This clone was seen a handful of times. The gene calls are TRBV5-1 and TRBJ2-1; no clear D. This CDR3 comprises 15 residues. Germline CDR1 SGHRS, CDR2 YFSETQ. V lost 0 bases and J 2 bases, leaving 9 bases between the germline ends. The CDR3 DNA follows: TGCGCCAGCAGCTTGGGGTCTACGACCTACAATGAGCAGTTCTTC. Its protein is CASSLGSTTYNEQFF.

The chain has TRBV5-5 and TRBJ1-1, with 7 nucleotides matching TRBD1. CDR1 and CDR2 from the germline V gene are SGHKS and YYEKEE (reference sequence). The CDR3 totals 14 residues. V lost 4 bases to trimming and J lost 1 base; unmatched junction nucleotides: 4. CDR3 in amino acids: CASSLRTGNTEAFF. As DNA, the CDR3 is TGTGCCAGCAGCCTTCGGACAGGGAACACTGAAGCTTTCTTT.

The chain carries TRBV5-1 and TRBJ2-1; D gene unclear. This CDR3 contains 12 residues. CDR1 is SGHRS and CDR2 is YFSETQ in the germline V gene. Trimming stripped 4 bases from V and 4 bases from J, with 6 bases between. CDR3 in DNA: TGCGCCAGCAGCCTCCAATACAATGAGCAGTTCTTC. Translating gives CASSLQYNEQFF. The full variable domain, completed using reference TRBV5-1 and TRBJ2-1, is KAGVTQTPRYLIKTRGQQVTLSCSPISGHRSVSWYQQTPGQGLQFLFEYFSETQRNKGNFPGRFSGRQFSNSRSEMNVSTLELGDSALYLCASSLQYNEQFFGPGTRLTVL.

CDR3 sequence (DNA): TGCGCCAGCAGCTTGTGGGGCCCCTCGGAGAACACTGAAGCTTTCTTT. Protein: CASSLWGPSENTEAFF. The chain has TRBV5-1 and TRBJ1-1; TRBD1 is a possible D gene (5 bases). Between the trimmed V and J ends, which lost 1 base and 1 base, there was a span of 14 bases. The V gene's germline CDR1 is SGHRS and CDR2 YFSETQ. The CDR3 totals 16 residues.

The rearrangement uses TRBV14 and TRBJ2-6; a possible D gene is TRBD2 (5 bases). The CDR3 covers 16 residues. Looked up from germline, CDR1 is SGHDN and CDR2 is FVKESK. V was clipped by 1 base and J by 1 base, with 8 bases between them. In nucleotides, the CDR3 is TGTGCCAGCAGCCAAGGCCGGGGTTCTGGGGCCAACGTCCTGACTTTC. It codes for CASSQGRGSGANVLTF.